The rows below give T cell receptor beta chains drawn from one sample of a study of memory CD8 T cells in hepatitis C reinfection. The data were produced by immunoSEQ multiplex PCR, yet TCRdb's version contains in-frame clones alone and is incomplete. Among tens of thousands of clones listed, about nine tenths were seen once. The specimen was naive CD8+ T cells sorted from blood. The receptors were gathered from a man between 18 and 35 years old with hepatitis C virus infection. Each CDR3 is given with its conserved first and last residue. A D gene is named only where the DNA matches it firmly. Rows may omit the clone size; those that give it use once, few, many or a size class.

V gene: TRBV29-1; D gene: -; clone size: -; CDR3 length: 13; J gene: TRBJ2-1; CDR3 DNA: TGCAGCGTTGAAGGCAGCGCCTACAATGAGCAGTTCTTC; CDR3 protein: CSVEGSAYNEQFF
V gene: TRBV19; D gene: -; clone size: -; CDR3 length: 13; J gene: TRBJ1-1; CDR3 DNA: TGTGCCAGTAGTATCGGGTCTTGGGCTGAAGCTTTCTTT; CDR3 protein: CASSIGSWAEAFF
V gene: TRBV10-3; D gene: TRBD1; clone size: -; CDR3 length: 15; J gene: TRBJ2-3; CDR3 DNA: TGTGCCATCACTCCGGACAGGTCAATCACAGATACGCAGTATTTT; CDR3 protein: CAITPDRSITDTQYF
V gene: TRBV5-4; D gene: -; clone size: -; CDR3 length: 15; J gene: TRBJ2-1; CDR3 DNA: TGTGCCAGCAGCCCGGTGCAGGGTTTGGTCAATGAGCAGTTCTTC; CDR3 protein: CASSPVQGLVNEQFF
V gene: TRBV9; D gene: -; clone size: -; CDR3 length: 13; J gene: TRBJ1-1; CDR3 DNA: TGTGCCAGCAGCGTAGGAGGTGACACTGAAGCTTTCTTT; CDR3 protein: CASSVGGDTEAFF
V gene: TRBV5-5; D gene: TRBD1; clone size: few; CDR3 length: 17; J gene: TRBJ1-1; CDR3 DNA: TGTGCCAGCAGCCCCGGACAGGGGGCGCGGATGAACACTGAAGCTTTCTTT; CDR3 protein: CASSPGQGARMNTEAFF
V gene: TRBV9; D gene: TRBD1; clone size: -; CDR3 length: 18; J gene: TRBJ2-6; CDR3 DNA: TGTGCCAGCAGCTCTTCCCGGACAGGGGGATCTGGGGCCAACGTCCTGACTTTC; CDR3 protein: CASSSSRTGGSGANVLTF
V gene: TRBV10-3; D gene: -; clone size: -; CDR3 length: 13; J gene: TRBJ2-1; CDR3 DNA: TGTGCCATCAGTGAGGCAGTGAACAATGAGCAGTTCTTC; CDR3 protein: CAISEAVNNEQFF
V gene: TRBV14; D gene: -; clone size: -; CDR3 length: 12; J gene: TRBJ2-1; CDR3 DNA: TGTGCCAGCAGCCAAGATGGCTATGAGCAGTTCTTC; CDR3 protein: CASSQDGYEQFF
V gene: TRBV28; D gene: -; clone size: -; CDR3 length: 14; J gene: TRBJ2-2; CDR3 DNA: TGTGCCAGCAGGAAGACTTCTGACACCGGGGAGCTGTTTTTT; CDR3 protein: CASRKTSDTGELFF
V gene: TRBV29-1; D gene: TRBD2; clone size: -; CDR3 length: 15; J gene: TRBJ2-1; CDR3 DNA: TGCAGCGTTGTCTTGGCTAGCGGGAGTGGAAATGAGCAGTTCTTC; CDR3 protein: CSVVLASGSGNEQFF
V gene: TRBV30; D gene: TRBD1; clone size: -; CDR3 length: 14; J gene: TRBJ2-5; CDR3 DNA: TGTGCCTGGAGTGTTGGGGGGACAGGGGAGACCCAGTACTTC; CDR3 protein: CAWSVGGTGETQYF
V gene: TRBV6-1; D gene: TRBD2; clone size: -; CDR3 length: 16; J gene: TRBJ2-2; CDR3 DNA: TGTGCCAGCAGTGAACTACTAGCGGGGGGACCCGGGGAGCTGTTTTTT; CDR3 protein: CASSELLAGGPGELFF
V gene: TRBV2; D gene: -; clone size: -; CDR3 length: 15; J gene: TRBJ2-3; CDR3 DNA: TGTGCCAGCAGTGAAGTTGGCGGTAGCACAGATACGCAGTATTTT; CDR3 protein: CASSEVGGSTDTQYF
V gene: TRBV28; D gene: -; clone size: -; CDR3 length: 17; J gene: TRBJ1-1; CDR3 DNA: TGTGCCAGCAGTTTGCTCGGGACTTTTGGGTTCAACACTGAAGCTTTCTTT; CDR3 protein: CASSLLGTFGFNTEAFF
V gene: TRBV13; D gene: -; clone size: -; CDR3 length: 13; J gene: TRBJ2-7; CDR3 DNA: TGTGCCAGCAGCTTAGTACGGTCCTACGAGCAGTACTTC; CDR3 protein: CASSLVRSYEQYF
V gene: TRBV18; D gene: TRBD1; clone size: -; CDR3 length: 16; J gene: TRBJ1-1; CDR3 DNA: TGTGCCAGCTCACCTTCTGGGACAGGATTGAACACTGAAGCTTTCTTT; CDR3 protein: CASSPSGTGLNTEAFF
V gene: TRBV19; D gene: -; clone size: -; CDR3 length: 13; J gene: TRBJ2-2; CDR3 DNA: TGTGCCAGTAGTATAGTCGGAGCCGGGGAGCTGTTTTTT; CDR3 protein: CASSIVGAGELFF
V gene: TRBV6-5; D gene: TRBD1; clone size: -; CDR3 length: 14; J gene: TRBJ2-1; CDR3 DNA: TGTGCCAGCAGTTACTCGGGGACAGGGAATGAGCAGTTCTTC; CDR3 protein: CASSYSGTGNEQFF
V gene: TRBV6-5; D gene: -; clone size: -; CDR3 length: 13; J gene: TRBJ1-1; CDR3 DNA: TGTGCCAGCAGTTATGGCAGGGCCACTGAAGCTTTCTTT; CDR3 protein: CASSYGRATEAFF
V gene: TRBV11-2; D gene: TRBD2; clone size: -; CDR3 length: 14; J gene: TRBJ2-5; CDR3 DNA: TGTGCCAGCAGCGACGGTGCGGGAGTGGAGACCCAGTACTTC; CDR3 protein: CASSDGAGVETQYF
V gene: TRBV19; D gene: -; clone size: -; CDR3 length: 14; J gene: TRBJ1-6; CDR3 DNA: TGTGCCAGTAGTCCCACAGGGATGAATTCACCCCTCCACTTT; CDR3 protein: CASSPTGMNSPLHF
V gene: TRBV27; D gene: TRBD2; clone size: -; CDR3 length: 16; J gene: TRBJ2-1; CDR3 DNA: TGTGCCAGCAGTTTAGGGGCGGGCGGGAGGTACAATGAGCAGTTCTTC; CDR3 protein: CASSLGAGGRYNEQFF
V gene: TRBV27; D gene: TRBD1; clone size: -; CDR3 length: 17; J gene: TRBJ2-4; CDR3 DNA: TGTGCCAGCAGTTTTGGGACAGGGTACCTAGCCAAAAACATTCAGTACTTC; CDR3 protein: CASSFGTGYLAKNIQYF
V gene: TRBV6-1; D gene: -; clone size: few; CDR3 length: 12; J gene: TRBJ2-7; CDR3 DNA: TGTGCCAGCACGGGGTCGACCTACGAGCAGTACTTC; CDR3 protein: CASTGSTYEQYF
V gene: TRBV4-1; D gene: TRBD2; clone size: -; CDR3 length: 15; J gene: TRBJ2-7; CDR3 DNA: TGCGCCAGCAGCCAAACGGATAGCGGGAGCTACGAGCAGTACTTC; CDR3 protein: CASSQTDSGSYEQYF
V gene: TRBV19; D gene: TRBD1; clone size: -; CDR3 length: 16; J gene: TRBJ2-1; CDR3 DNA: TGTGCCAGTAGTGCCCGGGACAGAATCTCCTACAATGAGCAGTTCTTC; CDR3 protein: CASSARDRISYNEQFF
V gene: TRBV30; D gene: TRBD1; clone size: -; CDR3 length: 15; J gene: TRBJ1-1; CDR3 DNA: TGTGCCTGGAGTGTACCGGGACAGGGGGACACTGAAGCTTTCTTT; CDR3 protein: CAWSVPGQGDTEAFF
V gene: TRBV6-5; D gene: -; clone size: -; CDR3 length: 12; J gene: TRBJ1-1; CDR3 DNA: TGTGCCACCTCCGGGGAGTACACTGAAGCTTTCTTT; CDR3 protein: CATSGEYTEAFF
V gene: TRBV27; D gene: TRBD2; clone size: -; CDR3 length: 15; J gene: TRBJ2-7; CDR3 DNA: TGTGCCAGCAGTAATTGGACACCCGGGGAGGGGGAGCAGTACTTC; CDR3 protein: CASSNWTPGEGEQYF
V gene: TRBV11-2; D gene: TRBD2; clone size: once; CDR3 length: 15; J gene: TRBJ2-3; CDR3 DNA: TGTGCCAGCAGCTTATGGGGGGGAATCACAGATACGCAGTATTTT; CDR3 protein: CASSLWGGITDTQYF
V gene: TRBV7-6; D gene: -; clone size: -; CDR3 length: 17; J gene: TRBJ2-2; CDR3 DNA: TGTGCCAGCAGCTTAGCGGAGGGGTTCGCGAACACCGGGGAGCTGTTTTTT; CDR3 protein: CASSLAEGFANTGELFF
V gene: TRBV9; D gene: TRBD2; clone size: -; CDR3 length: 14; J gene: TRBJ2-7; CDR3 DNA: TGTGCCAGCAGCGCGGGGACTAGCGGCTACGAGCAGTACTTC; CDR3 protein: CASSAGTSGYEQYF
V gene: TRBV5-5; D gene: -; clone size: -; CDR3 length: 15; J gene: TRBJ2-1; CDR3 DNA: TGTGCCAGCAGCTTGCGTTCGGGTTCCTACAATGAGCAGTTCTTC; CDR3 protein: CASSLRSGSYNEQFF
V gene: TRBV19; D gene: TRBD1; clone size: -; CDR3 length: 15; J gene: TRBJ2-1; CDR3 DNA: TGTGCCAGTAGTCCGGACAGGGGTCCCCACAATGAGCAGTTCTTC; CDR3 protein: CASSPDRGPHNEQFF
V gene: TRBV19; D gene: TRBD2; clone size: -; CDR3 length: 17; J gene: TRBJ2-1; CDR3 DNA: TGTGCCAGTAGTCCCTCTAGCGGGGTAAGATCCTACAATGAGCAGTTCTTC; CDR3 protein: CASSPSSGVRSYNEQFF
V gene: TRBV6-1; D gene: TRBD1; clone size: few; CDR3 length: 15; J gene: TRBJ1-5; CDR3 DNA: TGTGCCAGCAGTCCGGACAGGGCGGGCAATCAGCCCCAGCATTTT; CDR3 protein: CASSPDRAGNQPQHF
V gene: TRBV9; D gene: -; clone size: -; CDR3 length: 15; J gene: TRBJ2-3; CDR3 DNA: TGTGCCAGCAGCCCCTTAGTTGCTAGCACAGATACGCAGTATTTT; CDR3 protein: CASSPLVASTDTQYF
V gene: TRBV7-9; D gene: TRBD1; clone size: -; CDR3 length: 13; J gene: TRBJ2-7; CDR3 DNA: TGTGCCAGCAGCTCGGACAGGGTGAGTGAGCAGTACTTC; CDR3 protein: CASSSDRVSEQYF
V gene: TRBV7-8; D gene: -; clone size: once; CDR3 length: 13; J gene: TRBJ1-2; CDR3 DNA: TGTGCCAGCAGCCCATACAGGGTTTATGGCTACACCTTC; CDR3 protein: CASSPYRVYGYTF
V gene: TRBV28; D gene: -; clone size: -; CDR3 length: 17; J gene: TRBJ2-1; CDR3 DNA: TGTGCCAGCAGTAGGTCAGTTCGAGACAGGCCCTACAATGAGCAGTTCTTC; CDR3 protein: CASSRSVRDRPYNEQFF
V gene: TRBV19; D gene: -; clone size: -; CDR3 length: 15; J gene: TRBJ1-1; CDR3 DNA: TGTGCCAGTAGTCCCCTTCCCGCGAATGAGACTGAAGCTTTCTTT; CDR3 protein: CASSPLPANETEAFF
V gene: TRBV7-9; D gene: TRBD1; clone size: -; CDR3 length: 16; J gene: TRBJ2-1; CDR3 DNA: TGTGCCAGCAGCTCGTTTCAGGGGGTAGACGCGGGTGAGCAGTTCTTC; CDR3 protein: CASSSFQGVDAGEQFF
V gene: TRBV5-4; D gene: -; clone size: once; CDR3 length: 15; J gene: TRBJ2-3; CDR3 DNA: TGTGCCAGCAGCTTGGGGGGGCCATACACAGATACGCAGTATTTT; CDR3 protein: CASSLGGPYTDTQYF
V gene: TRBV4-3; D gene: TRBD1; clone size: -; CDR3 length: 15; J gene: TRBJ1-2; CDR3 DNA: TGCGCCAGCAGCCAAACAGGACAGGGTTTCTATGGCTACACCTTC; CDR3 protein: CASSQTGQGFYGYTF
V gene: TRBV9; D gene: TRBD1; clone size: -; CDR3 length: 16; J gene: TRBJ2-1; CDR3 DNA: TGTGCCAGCAGCGTAGCTCCCGGGACAGGTGACAATGAGCAGTTCTTC; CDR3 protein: CASSVAPGTGDNEQFF
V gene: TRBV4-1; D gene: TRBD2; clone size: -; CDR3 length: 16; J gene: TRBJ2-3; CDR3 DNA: TGCGCCAGCAGCCCCTTAGCGGGAGCAAGAACAGATACGCAGTATTTT; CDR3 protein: CASSPLAGARTDTQYF
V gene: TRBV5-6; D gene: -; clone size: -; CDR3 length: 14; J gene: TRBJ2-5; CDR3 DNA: TGTGCCAGCAGCGAAACTAACACTCAAGAGACCCAGTACTTC; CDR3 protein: CASSETNTQETQYF
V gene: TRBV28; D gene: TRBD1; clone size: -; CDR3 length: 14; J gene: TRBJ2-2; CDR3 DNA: TGTGCCAGCACCTGGGGGACAGAGACCGGGGAGCTGTTTTTT; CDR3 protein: CASTWGTETGELFF
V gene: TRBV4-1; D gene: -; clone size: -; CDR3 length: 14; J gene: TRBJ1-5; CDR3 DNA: TGCGCCAGCAGCCAAGAGGGAGGGAATCAGCCCCAGCATTTT; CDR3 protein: CASSQEGGNQPQHF
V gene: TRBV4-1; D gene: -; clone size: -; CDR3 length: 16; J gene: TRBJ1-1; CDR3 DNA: TGCGCCAGCAGCCCATGGCGGGGGTCGGGGGGCACTGAAGCTTTCTTT; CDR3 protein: CASSPWRGSGGTEAFF
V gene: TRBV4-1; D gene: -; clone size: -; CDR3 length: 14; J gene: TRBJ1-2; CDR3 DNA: TGCGCCAGCAGCCAAGGGGAGACAGGATATGGCTACACCTTC; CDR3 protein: CASSQGETGYGYTF
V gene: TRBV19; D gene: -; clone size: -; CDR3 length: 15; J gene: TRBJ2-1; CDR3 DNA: TGTGCCAGTAGTTCCGATGCGGTCCTCTACAATGAGCAGTTCTTC; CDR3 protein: CASSSDAVLYNEQFF
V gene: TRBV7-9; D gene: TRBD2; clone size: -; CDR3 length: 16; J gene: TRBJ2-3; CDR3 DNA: TGTGCCAGCAGCTCCGAGACTAGCAGAGGCACAGATACGCAGTATTTT; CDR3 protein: CASSSETSRGTDTQYF
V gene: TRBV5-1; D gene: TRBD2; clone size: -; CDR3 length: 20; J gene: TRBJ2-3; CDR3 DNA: TGCGCCAGCAGTTACTCCGGGACTAGCGGGAGAATGGACCCCACAGATACGCAGTATTTT; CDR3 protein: CASSYSGTSGRMDPTDTQYF
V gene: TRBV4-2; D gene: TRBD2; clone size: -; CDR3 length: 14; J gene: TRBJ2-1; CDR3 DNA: TGTGCCAGCAGCCGCAGACTAGCGAACAATGAGCAGTTCTTC; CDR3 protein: CASSRRLANNEQFF
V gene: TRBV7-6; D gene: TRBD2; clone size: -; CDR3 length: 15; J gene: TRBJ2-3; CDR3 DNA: TGTGCCAGCAGCTCTAGCGGGGGGGCCGCAGATACGCAGTATTTT; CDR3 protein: CASSSSGGAADTQYF